This is a list of T cell receptor beta chains from one sample in a study of CD8+CD57+ T cells in acquired aplastic anemia. TCRdb reprocessed the reads with MiXCR, giving one entry per CDR3 protein. The sample consists of under 200,000 distinct CDR3 sequences, 55% to 75% of them appearing once. Sequenced: sorted CD4+, CD8+, or CD8+CD57+ T cells (not recorded which) from PBMCs. These receptors were obtained from a human donor in good health. Both conserved end residues are part of each CDR3. D genes are given only for firm matches. Size is stated for part of the rows, as once, few or many counts, or as a class when the clone is expanded.

clone size: many; V gene: TRBV12-1; D gene: -; J gene: TRBJ2-7; CDR3 protein: CASSFAPTSTSGETYEQYF; CDR3 DNA: TGTGCCAGCAGCTTTGCACCCACGAGTACTAGCGGGGAAACCTACGAGCAGTACTTC
clone size: once; V gene: TRBV2; D gene: TRBD1; J gene: TRBJ2-7; CDR3 protein: CASSEMDRAYEQYF; CDR3 DNA: TGTGCCAGCAGCGAAATGGACAGGGCGTACGAGCAGTACTTC
clone size: few; V gene: TRBV5-5; D gene: TRBD1; J gene: TRBJ2-1; CDR3 protein: CASSYGTGRTEQFF; CDR3 DNA: TGTGCCAGCAGCTACGGGACAGGGCGTACTGAGCAGTTCTTC
clone size: many; V gene: TRBV20-1; D gene: -; J gene: TRBJ1-2; CDR3 protein: CSASRISGAPAGYGYTF; CDR3 DNA: TGCAGTGCTAGCCGGATTTCCGGGGCCCCGGCGGGTTATGGCTACACCTTC
clone size: -; V gene: TRBV24-1; D gene: TRBD2; J gene: TRBJ2-1; CDR3 protein: CATSGSGLAAYNEQFF; CDR3 DNA: TGTGCCACCAGTGGCAGTGGACTAGCGGCATACAATGAGCAGTTCTTC
clone size: many; V gene: TRBV2; D gene: -; J gene: TRBJ1-3; CDR3 protein: CASIPDSFYGNTIYF; CDR3 DNA: TGTGCCAGCATACCAGACAGCTTTTATGGAAACACCATATATTTT
clone size: -; V gene: TRBV15; D gene: TRBD1; J gene: TRBJ1-2; CDR3 protein: CATSPQGADGYTF; CDR3 DNA: TGTGCCACCAGCCCGCAGGGGGCGGATGGCTACACCTTC
clone size: -; V gene: TRBV29-1; D gene: -; J gene: TRBJ1-2; CDR3 protein: CSVEDLKGWEGGYTF; CDR3 DNA: TGCAGCGTTGAAGATCTTAAGGGTTGGGAGGGTGGCTACACCTTC
clone size: -; V gene: TRBV20-1; D gene: TRBD2; J gene: TRBJ2-5; CDR3 protein: CSARDLSGGAMETQYF; CDR3 DNA: TGCAGTGCTAGAGATCTTAGCGGGGGGGCAATGGAGACCCAGTACTTC
clone size: -; V gene: TRBV7-7; D gene: TRBD2; J gene: TRBJ2-2; CDR3 protein: CASRKGGTGELFF; CDR3 DNA: TGTGCTAGCAGGAAGGGAGGGACCGGGGAGCTGTTTTTT
clone size: -; V gene: TRBV20-1; D gene: -; J gene: TRBJ1-5; CDR3 protein: CSARGLTVGQPQHF; CDR3 DNA: TGCAGTGCTAGAGGACTTACCGTCGGTCAGCCCCAGCATTTT